This paragraph reports one TCR beta chain. As yet, its antigen is unknown. These data originate in a study of radiotherapy plus CTLA-4 blockade in lung cancer. Whole-study context: Objective responses were recorded in over 15% of patients, with disease control recorded in roughly 31%. Study-wide findings and caveats: Radiotherapy was combined with ipilimumab, and tumor-derived TCR clones then expanded in blood. In blood, early T cell clone dynamics reportedly predicted response best, together with interferon-beta.

Trimming at V came to 4 bases and at J to 0 bases, leaving 7 bases not matched to a gene. This CDR3 spans 17 amino acids. Germline CDR1 ENHRY, CDR2 SYGVKD. Focal radiation was given together with CTLA-4 blockade (ipilimumab) to patients with chemo-refractory metastatic non-small-cell lung cancer. The protocol was immunoSEQ multiplex PCR, while the TCRdb copy is restricted to in-frame clones and leaves out a portion. Of about 48,000 clones listed, about 88% are singletons. Material: peripheral blood, obtained from a patient treated with radiotherapy plus ipilimumab. This chain joins TRBV10-3 and TRBJ2-3; 10 nucleotides match TRBD2. The receptor was derived from a human donor with non-small cell lung cancer that progressed on radiotherapy plus ipilimumab. Some clones in this sample may be carry-over from other donors' samples. The DNA of the CDR3 is TGTGCCATCAGTGGGGTAGCGGGAGGTTCTAGCACAGATACGCAGTATTTT. It is translated as CAISGVAGGSSTDTQYF.